The entry below describes one T cell receptor beta chain. The entry originates in a study of blood T cell repertoires in COVID-19. On the study more broadly: Sample material is recorded as cDNA or gDNA derived from T cells, B-cell-depleted T cells, or PBMCs.

V shed 6 bases and J shed 3 bases, with 18 bases lying between them. From germline, CDR1 is SGHVS and CDR2 FQNEAQ. This CDR3 is 15 amino acids long. Per the study methods: The assay estimated nucleated cells by amplifying reference gene primers. Profiled with immunoSEQ multiplex PCR; TCRdb holds only in-frame clones, not every one. That table is the source of V, J and clone size, and D and trimming were worked out from the DNA. The sample gives 120,000 to 150,000 clones, 84% of which show up once; around 1.6% is in the top ten. Participants were aged about 18 to 90 years, lived in some 23 US areas, and enrolled virtually.

The clonotype was recovered from a woman younger than 35 who had been exposed to COVID-19. The sample comprised PBMCs or T cells enriched from blood (not recorded which). This chain connects TRBV7-8 to TRBJ2-7, with D perhaps matching TRBD2 (6 bases). The CDR3 is CASSPSLAQFYEQYF. CDR3 DNA sequence: TGTGCCAGCAGTCCTAGCCTAGCGCAGTTCTACGAGCAGTACTTC. The variable domain in full, completed from reference TRBV7-8 and TRBJ2-7, reads GAGVSQSPRYKVAKRGQDVALRCDPISGHVSLFWYQQALGQGPEFLTYFQNEAQLDKSGLPSDRFFAERPEGSVSTLKIQRTQQEDSAVYLCASSPSLAQFYEQYFGPGTRLTVT.